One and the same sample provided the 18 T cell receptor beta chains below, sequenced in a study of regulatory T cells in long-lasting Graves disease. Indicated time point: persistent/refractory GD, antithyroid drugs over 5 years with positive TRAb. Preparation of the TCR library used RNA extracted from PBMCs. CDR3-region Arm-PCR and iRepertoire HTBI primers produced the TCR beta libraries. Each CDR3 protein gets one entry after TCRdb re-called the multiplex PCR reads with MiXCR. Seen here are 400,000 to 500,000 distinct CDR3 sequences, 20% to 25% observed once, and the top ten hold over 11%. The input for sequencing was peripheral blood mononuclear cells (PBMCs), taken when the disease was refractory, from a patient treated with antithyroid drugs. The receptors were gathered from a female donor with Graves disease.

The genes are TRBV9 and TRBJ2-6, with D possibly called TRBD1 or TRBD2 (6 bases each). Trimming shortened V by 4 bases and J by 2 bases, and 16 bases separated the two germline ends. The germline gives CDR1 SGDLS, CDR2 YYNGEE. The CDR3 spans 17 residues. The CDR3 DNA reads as TGTGCCAGCAGCCCAAGTCAGGGGAGGACTGGGGCCAACGTCCTGACTTTC. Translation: CASSPSQGRTGANVLTF.

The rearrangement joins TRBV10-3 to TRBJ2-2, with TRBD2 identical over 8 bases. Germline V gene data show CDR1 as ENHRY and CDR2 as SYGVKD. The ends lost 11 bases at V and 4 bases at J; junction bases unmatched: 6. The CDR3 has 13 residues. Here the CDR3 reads CASSGTSTGELFF. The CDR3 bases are TGTGCCTCCTCCGGGACTAGCACCGGGGAGCTGTTTTTT.

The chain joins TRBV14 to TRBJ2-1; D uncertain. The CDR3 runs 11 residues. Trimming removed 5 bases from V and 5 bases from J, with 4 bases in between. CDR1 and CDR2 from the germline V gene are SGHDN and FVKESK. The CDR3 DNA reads TGTGCCAGCAGCTTCCACAATGAGCAGTTCTTC. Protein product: CASSFHNEQFF.

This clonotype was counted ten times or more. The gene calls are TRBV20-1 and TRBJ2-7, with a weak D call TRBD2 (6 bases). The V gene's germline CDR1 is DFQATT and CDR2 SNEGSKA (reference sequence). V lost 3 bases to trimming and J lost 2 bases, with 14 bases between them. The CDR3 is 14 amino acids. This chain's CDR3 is CSARGLKITYEQYF. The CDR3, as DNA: TGCAGTGCTAGGGGACTTAAAATAACCTACGAGCAGTACTTC.

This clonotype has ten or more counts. The CDR3 bases are TGTGCCAGCAGTTCCATTAAAGGGGACACCGGGGAGCTGTTTTTT. It translates to CASSSIKGDTGELFF. This chain connects TRBV28 to TRBJ2-2; possible D gene TRBD1, 5 bases. Germline V gene lookup returns CDR1 MDHEN and CDR2 SYDVKM. Deletions cut 4 bases from V and 3 bases from J, with 12 bases between. CDR3 size: 15 residues.

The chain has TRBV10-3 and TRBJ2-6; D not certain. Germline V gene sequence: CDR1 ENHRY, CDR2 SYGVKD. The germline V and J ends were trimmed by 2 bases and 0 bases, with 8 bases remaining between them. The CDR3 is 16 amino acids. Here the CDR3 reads CAISEPAHSGANVLTF. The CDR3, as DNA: TGTGCCATCAGTGAGCCAGCACACTCTGGGGCCAACGTCCTGACTTTC.

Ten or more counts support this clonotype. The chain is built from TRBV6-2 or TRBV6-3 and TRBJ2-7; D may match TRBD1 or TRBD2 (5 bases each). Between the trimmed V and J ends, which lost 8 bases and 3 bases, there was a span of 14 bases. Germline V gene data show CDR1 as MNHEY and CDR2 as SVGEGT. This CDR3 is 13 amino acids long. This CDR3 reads CASRTGTFYEQYF. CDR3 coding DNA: TGTGCCAGCCGAACTGGGACCTTCTACGAGCAGTACTTC.

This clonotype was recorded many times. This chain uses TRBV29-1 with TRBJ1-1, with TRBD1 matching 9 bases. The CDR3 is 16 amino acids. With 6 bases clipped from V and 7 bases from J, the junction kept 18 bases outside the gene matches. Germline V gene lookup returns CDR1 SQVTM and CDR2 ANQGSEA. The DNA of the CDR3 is TGCAGCGTCATGGGACAGGGCGCCGGGTCAGACTATGAAGCTTTCTTT. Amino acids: CSVMGQGAGSDYEAFF.

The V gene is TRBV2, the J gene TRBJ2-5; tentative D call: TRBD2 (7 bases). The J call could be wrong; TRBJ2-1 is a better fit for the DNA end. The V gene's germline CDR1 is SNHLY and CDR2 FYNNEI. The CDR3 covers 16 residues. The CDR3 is CASSPQAGAKYNEQFF. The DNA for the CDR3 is TGTGCCAGCAGCCCCCAGGCGGGGGCAAAATACAATGAGCAGTTCTTC.

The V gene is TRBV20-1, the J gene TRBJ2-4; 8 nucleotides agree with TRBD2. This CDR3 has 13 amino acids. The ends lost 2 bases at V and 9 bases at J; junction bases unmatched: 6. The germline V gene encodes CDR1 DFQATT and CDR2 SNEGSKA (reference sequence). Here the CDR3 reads CSARPGGATIQYF. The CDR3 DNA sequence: TGCAGTGCTAGACCGGGAGGGGCCACCATTCAGTACTTC.

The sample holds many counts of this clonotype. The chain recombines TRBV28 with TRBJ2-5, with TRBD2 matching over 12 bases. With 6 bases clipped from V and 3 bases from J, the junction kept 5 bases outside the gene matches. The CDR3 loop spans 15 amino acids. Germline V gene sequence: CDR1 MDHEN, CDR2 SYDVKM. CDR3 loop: CASRLAGGFEETQYF. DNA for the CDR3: TGTGCCAGCAGGCTAGCGGGAGGGTTTGAAGAGACCCAGTACTTC.

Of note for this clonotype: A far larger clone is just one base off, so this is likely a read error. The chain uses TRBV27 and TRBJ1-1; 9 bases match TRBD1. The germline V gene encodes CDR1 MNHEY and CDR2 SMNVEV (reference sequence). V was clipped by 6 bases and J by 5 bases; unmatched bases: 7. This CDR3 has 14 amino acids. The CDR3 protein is CASRLTTGGTEAFF. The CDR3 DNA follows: TGTGCCAGCAGATTAACGACAGGGGGAACTGAAGCTTTCTTT.

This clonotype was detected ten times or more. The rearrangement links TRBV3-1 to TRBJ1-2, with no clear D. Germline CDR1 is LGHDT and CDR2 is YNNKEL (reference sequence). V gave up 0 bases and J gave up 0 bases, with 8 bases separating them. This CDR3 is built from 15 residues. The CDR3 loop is CASSQDSRANYGYTF. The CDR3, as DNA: TGTGCCAGCAGCCAAGATAGCAGAGCTAACTATGGCTACACCTTC. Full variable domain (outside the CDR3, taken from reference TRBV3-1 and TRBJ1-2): DTAVSQTPKYLVTQMGNDKSIKCEQNLGHDTMYWYKQDSKKFLKIMFSYNNKELIINETVPNRFSPKSPDKAHLNLHINSLELGDSAVYFCASSQDSRANYGYTFGSGTRLTVV.

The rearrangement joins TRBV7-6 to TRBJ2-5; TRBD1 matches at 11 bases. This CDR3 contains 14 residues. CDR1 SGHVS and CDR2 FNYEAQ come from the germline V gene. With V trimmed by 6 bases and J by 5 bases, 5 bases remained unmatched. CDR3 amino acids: CASRGQGAEETQYF. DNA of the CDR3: TGTGCCAGCAGAGGACAGGGGGCGGAGGAGACCCAGTACTTC.

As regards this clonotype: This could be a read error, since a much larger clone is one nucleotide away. In nucleotides, the CDR3 is TGCAGTGCTAGTGCCGGGACAGGGGTTGAAAAACTGTTTTTT. Translated: CSASAGTGVEKLFF. The chain uses TRBV20-1 and TRBJ1-4, with 10 bases that match TRBD1. Trimming at V came to 3 bases and at J to 7 bases, leaving 5 bases not matched to a gene. This CDR3 region has 14 residues. From germline, CDR1 is DFQATT and CDR2 SNEGSKA (reference sequence).

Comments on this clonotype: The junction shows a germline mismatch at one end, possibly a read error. The CDR3 DNA reads as TGTGCCAGCAGACCAACAGGGGAAGAGGCCCAGTACTTC. It is translated as CASRPTGEEAQYF. This chain uses TRBV12-3 or TRBV12-4 with TRBJ2-5; 7 bases match TRBD1. CDR3 size: 13 residues.

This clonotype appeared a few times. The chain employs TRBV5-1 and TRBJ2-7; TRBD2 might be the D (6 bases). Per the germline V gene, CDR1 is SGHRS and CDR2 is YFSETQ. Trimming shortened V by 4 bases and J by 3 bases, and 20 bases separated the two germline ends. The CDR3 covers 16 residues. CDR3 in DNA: TGCGCCAGCAGCCTCACGCCCGGGGGTTCTTACTACGAGCAGTACTTC. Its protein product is CASSLTPGGSYYEQYF. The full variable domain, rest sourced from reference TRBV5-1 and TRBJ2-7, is KAGVTQTPRYLIKTRGQQVTLSCSPISGHRSVSWYQQTPGQGLQFLFEYFSETQRNKGNFPGRFSGRQFSNSRSEMNVSTLELGDSALYLCASSLTPGGSYYEQYFGPGTRLTVT.

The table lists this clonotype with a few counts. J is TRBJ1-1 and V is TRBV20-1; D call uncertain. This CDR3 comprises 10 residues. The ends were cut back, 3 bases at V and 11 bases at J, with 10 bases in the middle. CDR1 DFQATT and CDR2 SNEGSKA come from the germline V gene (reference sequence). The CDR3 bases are TGCAGTGCTAGGACGGAGAGGGCTTTCTTT. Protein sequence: CSARTERAFF.